The source of this T cell receptor (beta chain) is a study of beta chain features in type 1 diabetes. Study-wide points: Sequencing of cDNA might inflate the share of cells that strongly express TCR.

The germline V gene encodes CDR1 SGHTA and CDR2 FQGNSA. Trimming removed 5 bases at V and 6 bases at J, with 11 bases between. CDR3 length: 12 residues. Sequenced material consisted of expressed TCRB transcripts (all of the isolated RNA was reverse transcribed). Only in-frame clones appear in the TCRdb table, and some are missing; sequencing was by immunoSEQ multiplex PCR. The data show hundreds of thousands of clones, with about 17% seen just once and around 0.02% held by the top ten. CD45RO/CCR7/CD25/CD127/CD95/CD27 sorting isolated CD4+ naive, central memory, regulatory and stem cell-like memory cells. The sample holds a few counts of this clone. Antigen specificity is unknown.

This receptor was identified in a woman under 30 in good health. The specimen sequenced was naive CD4+ T cells from blood. This chain links TRBV7-2 with TRBJ2-7; D call uncertain. CDR3 in amino acids: CASSASPREQYF. In DNA form, the CDR3 reads TGTGCCAGCAGCGCCTCCCCTCGCGAGCAGTACTTC.